This T cell receptor beta chain was sequenced in a study of T cells after posttransplantation cyclophosphamide. Study observations and caveats: After PTCy, TRB diversity resembled that of CNI/methotrexate controls. Donor-recipient repertoire similarity was low at 1-2 months, rising over year one.

With regard to this clone: Its target is not known.

Generated by immunoSEQ multiplex PCR, the TCRdb table keeps only in-frame clones and is missing some. This table has about 50,000 clones, 94% appearing once. The V gene end was trimmed by 7 bases and the J gene end by 7 bases; junction bases not matched to a gene: 11. CDR1 is SNHLY, CDR2 FYNNEI, per germline. This CDR3 has 15 amino acids. The sequencing input was PBMCs. The chain links TRBV2 to TRBJ1-5, with 9 bases lining up with TRBD1. The receptor was isolated from a woman in her 30s in good health and a related stem cell transplant donor. The CDR3, as DNA: TGTGCCAGCACCCAACTTGGACAGGGGCTGCAGCCCCAGCATTTT. Translation gives CASTQLGQGLQPQHF.